The 15 T cell receptor beta chains reported below all come from one sample, sequenced in a study of Ad26.COV2.S vaccination and SARS-CoV-2 variants. Here immunoSEQ multiplex PCR was the method, and the copy in TCRdb shows in-frame clones only, minus some. The sample consists of about 98,000 clones, over 70% of them appearing once. The sample consisted of peripheral blood, taken after recovery from COVID-19. The receptors derive from a human donor who had recovered from COVID-19.

CDR3 sequence reads: CSVAGTGVNEQFF. The CDR3 coding sequence is TGCAGCGTGGCCGGGACAGGGGTCAATGAGCAGTTCTTC. The chain recombines TRBV29-1 with TRBJ2-1; 10 bases match TRBD1. The CDR3 is made up of 13 amino acids. CDR1 and CDR2 from the germline V gene are SQVTM and ANQGSEA. Trimming at V came to 6 bases and at J to 6 bases, leaving 5 bases not matched to a gene.

There are many counts of this clone. V gene TRBV5-3 combines with J gene TRBJ1-5; unclear D gene. TRBV5-3 is noted as an ORF with a role that remains uncertain. Deletions cut 0 bases from V and 2 bases from J, with 27 bases between. The CDR3 loop spans 21 amino acids. DNA of the CDR3: TGTGCCAGAAGCTTGGGCCCCCTTAGAAAGACAAGGAGGAATGGCAATCAGCCCCAGCATTTT. This encodes CARSLGPLRKTRRNGNQPQHF.

The rearrangement uses TRBV10-1 and TRBJ1-1, with D possibly being TRBD1 (6 bases). The CDR3 totals 13 residues. The V gene lost 3 bases and the J gene lost 5 bases, with 10 bases spanning the gap. Germline loops: CDR1 WNHNN, CDR2 SYGVQD (reference sequence). CDR3 sequence: CASSEQDRTEAFF. The CDR3 coding sequence is TGCGCCAGCAGTGAACAAGACAGGACTGAAGCTTTCTTT.

The chain is built from TRBV6-5 and TRBJ1-2; TRBD1 agrees at 7 bases. Germline CDR1 MNHEY, CDR2 SVGAGI. V lost 2 bases to trimming and J lost 1 base; unmatched junction nucleotides: 7. This CDR3 has 16 amino acids. This chain's CDR3 is CASSYQRQGLNYGYTF. CDR3 bases: TGTGCCAGCAGTTACCAGAGACAGGGACTTAACTATGGCTACACCTTC.

The chain recombines TRBV19 with TRBJ1-2; D ambiguous. Germline loops: CDR1 LNHDA, CDR2 SQIVND (reference sequence). This CDR3 comprises 15 residues. The V end lost 3 bases, the J end lost 0 bases, and 11 bases lay between the germline ends. DNA of the CDR3: TGTGCCAGTAGTATGCTGGAGAAAACTAACTATGGCTACACCTTC. Its protein is CASSMLEKTNYGYTF.

This clone appeared once. V usage is TRBV29-1 and J usage is TRBJ1-2, with 7 nucleotides matching TRBD1. Trimming removed 5 bases from V and 1 base from J; junction bases left unmatched: 10. The CDR3 runs to 15 residues. The germline gives CDR1 SQVTM, CDR2 ANQGSEA. CDR3: CSVFGGDRDNYGYTF. The CDR3 DNA sequence: TGCAGCGTTTTCGGGGGAGACAGGGATAACTATGGCTACACCTTC.

The chain's CDR3 is CASSYSALALTGELFF. DNA of the CDR3: TGTGCCAGCAGTTACTCGGCGCTAGCCCTAACCGGGGAGCTGTTTTTT. The rearrangement joins TRBV6-5 to TRBJ2-2; a weak D match, TRBD2 (5 bases). The CDR3 extends over 16 amino acids. The germline gives CDR1 MNHEY, CDR2 SVGAGI. The V and J ends lost 0 bases and 5 bases respectively, with 13 bases between them.

J is TRBJ2-4 and V is TRBV5-1; weak D call: TRBD1 (5 bases). Germline V lookup: CDR1 SGHRS, CDR2 YFSETQ. This CDR3 comprises 14 residues. With 1 base removed from V and 5 bases from J, the gap between germline ends came to 10 bases. DNA of the CDR3: TGCGCCAGCAGCTTGAACCAAGGGGAAAACATTCAGTACTTC. It is translated as CASSLNQGENIQYF.

The V call is TRBV11-2, the J call TRBJ2-5; D is ambiguous. In germline, CDR1 is SGHAT, CDR2 FQNNGV. This CDR3 region has 11 residues. Trimming removed 8 bases from V and 5 bases from J, with 9 bases in between. DNA for the CDR3: TGTGCCAGCGGTCTCCGGGAGACCCAGTACTTC. Translation gives CASGLRETQYF. Complete variable domain (other parts from reference TRBV11-2 and TRBJ2-5): EAGVAQSPRYKIIEKRQSVAFWCNPISGHATLYWYQQILGQGPKLLIQFQNNGVVDDSQLPKDRFSAERLKGVDSTLKIQPAKLEDSAVYLCASGLRETQYFGPGTRLLVL.

The V call is TRBV7-9, the J call TRBJ1-3; D is ambiguous. The CDR3 consists of 14 residues. The germline V gene encodes CDR1 SEHNR and CDR2 FQNEAQ (reference sequence). V dropped 4 bases and J dropped 0 bases, with 7 bases sitting between them. The CDR3 loop is CASSWTGSGNTIYF. CDR3 sequence (DNA): TGTGCCAGCAGCTGGACGGGCTCTGGAAACACCATATATTTT.

The chain uses TRBV6-5 and TRBJ2-1, with 8 bases aligning to TRBD2. CDR1 and CDR2 (germline): MNHEY, SVGAGI. V lost 5 bases, J lost 5 bases, and 8 bases stayed unmatched. The CDR3 length is 15 residues. The CDR3 region has the DNA TGTGCCAGCAGTCGAATCGGGGGGGCCGACAATGAGCAGTTCTTC. It encodes CASSRIGGADNEQFF.

V is TRBV18 and J is TRBJ2-7; TRBD1 is a possible D gene (5 bases). V was clipped by 6 bases and J by 5 bases, with 17 bases between them. The CDR3 spans 14 residues. The germline CDR1 and CDR2 sequences are KGHSH and LQKENI. CDR3 sequence: CASSKGAGSNEQYF. In nucleotides, the CDR3 is TGTGCCAGCTCCAAGGGCGCAGGGTCAAACGAGCAGTACTTC.

V usage is TRBV28 and J usage is TRBJ2-2, with D maybe TRBD1 (6 bases). This CDR3 has 15 residues. Trimming removed 2 bases from V and 4 bases from J, with 11 bases in between. The germline gives CDR1 MDHEN, CDR2 SYDVKM. CDR3 nucleotide sequence: TGTGCCAGCAGTTTACAGGGGAAGGGCACCGGGGAGCTGTTTTTT. Residues: CASSLQGKGTGELFF.

The V gene is TRBV28, the J gene TRBJ2-7; a weak D match, TRBD2 (7 bases). In germline, CDR1 is MDHEN, CDR2 SYDVKM. The CDR3 spans 15 residues. V was cut by 2 bases and J by 3 bases, with 14 bases left in between. CDR3 DNA sequence: TGTGCCAGCAGTTTAGTAGAGGGGGGGCTCTACGAGCAGTACTTC. It translates to CASSLVEGGLYEQYF.

V and J are TRBV28 and TRBJ2-6; the D gene is possibly TRBD2 (7 bases). Germline CDR1 is MDHEN and CDR2 is SYDVKM. V lost 8 bases, J lost 2 bases, and 13 bases lay in between. This CDR3 is 15 amino acids long. This chain's CDR3 is CASRGGGAGANVLTF. CDR3 nucleotide sequence: TGTGCCAGCCGGGGAGGGGGTGCTGGGGCCAACGTCCTGACTTTC.